This T cell receptor (beta chain) was identified in a study of cytomegalovirus exposure and HLA in healthy donors. General study results and limits: Later genetic work tied a missense DCLRE1C variant to beta-chain V and J trimming.

PCR used 60 Vbeta primers and 13 Jbeta primers. Method: immunoSEQ multiplex PCR; TCRdb's copy keeps in-frame clones and lacks some. The table records approximately 130,000 clones, approximately 75% of them present only once. The germline V and J ends were trimmed by 3 bases and 1 base, with 8 bases remaining between them. Germline-derived CDR1 and CDR2 are MDHEN and SYDVKM. The CDR3 length is 14 residues. Points on this clone: Its target is unknown.

Sequencing was performed on PBMCs. This sequence was found in a man in his forties in good health and CMV-seronegative. The chain couples TRBV28 to TRBJ2-3, with D tentatively TRBD1 (6 bases). The CDR3 sequence: CASSFDRRTDTQYF. The CDR3, as DNA: TGTGCCAGCAGTTTTGACAGGCGCACAGATACGCAGTATTTT. Using reference TRBV28 and TRBJ2-3 for the parts outside the CDR3, the full variable domain is DVKVTQSSRYLVKRTGEKVFLECVQDMDHENMFWYRQDPGLGLRLIYFSYDVKMKEKGDIPEGYSVSREKKERFSLILESASTNQTSMYLCASSFDRRTDTQYFGPGTRLTVL.